Listed below are T cell receptor beta chains from one sample, sequenced in a study of T-cell reconstitution after alpha-beta-depleted transplantation in children. TCRdb reprocessed the PCR reads via MiXCR and lists one record per CDR3 protein. The table has a few hundred thousand distinct CDR3 sequences, 9.9% seen once. The input for sequencing was PBMCs from the stem cell graft donor, taken from the stem cell graft. The receptors originated from a human donor who donated a stem cell graft to a child with SCID. CDR3s leave out the opening cysteine and the closing phenylalanine or tryptophan.

CDR3 length,V gene,CDR3 protein
12,TRBV7-9,ASSLRGRGDTQY
14,TRBV6-4,ASSERGGSGANVLT
14,TRBV6-2/TRBV6-3,ASTPRGGRDTGELF
11,TRBV9,ASSPDRVGGYT
13,TRBV4-1,ASSLGGSTNEKLF
12,TRBV12-3/TRBV12-4,ASSPSRGGETQY
10,TRBV5-1,ASSLGTGEQF
10,TRBV20-1,SARCRGNEQF
13,TRBV21-1,ASSKGESRAYEQY
13,TRBV5-1,ASSHTMGGTFEQF
15,TRBV20-1,SARAGLAGLAYNEQF
14,TRBV21-1,ASSKEGGFEGETQY
15,TRBV7-8,ASSLSRTGDGDYGYT
11,TRBV5-1,ASSLTGPETQY
15,TRBV6-2/TRBV6-3,ASGRAQGRVVTGELF
13,TRBV5-1,ASSYRTGGVYEQY
12,TRBV12-3/TRBV12-4,ASSLAQGTDTQY
12,TRBV7-6,ASSLVGARDEQF
13,TRBV12-3/TRBV12-4,ASGKGALSNYGYT
13,TRBV6-1,ASNARGSSTDTQY
11,TRBV20-1,SARRASQETQY
11,TRBV6-6,ASSYLDNYEQY
15,TRBV7-9,ASSPGTSGAQGETQY
14,TRBV10-1,ASSEAGTTNTGELF
12,TRBV5-1,ASAFSGVQETQY
15,TRBV12-3/TRBV12-4,ASSYAFSGGLQETQY
14,TRBV3-1,ASSFMTGGKNTEAF
13,TRBV19,ASSRGLAGTGELF
9,TRBV20-1,SARRTETQY
12,TRBV12-3/TRBV12-4,ASSSLTGGDEQY
13,TRBV29-1,SVPGQGYRTGELF
13,TRBV5-5,ASSGGQGNNYGYT
10,TRBV7-9,ASSLAELEQY
15,TRBV3-1,ASSLLVGSRSSYEQY
14,TRBV20-1,SARDPTSGGAKEQF
12,TRBV4-1,ASRYDRMNTEAF
12,TRBV18,ASTPPEGGETQY
14,TRBV7-9,ASSQGPGTDYLEQY
15,TRBV6-1,ASSPTAPNSGANVLT
13,TRBV20-1,SARDWDRTKGGYT